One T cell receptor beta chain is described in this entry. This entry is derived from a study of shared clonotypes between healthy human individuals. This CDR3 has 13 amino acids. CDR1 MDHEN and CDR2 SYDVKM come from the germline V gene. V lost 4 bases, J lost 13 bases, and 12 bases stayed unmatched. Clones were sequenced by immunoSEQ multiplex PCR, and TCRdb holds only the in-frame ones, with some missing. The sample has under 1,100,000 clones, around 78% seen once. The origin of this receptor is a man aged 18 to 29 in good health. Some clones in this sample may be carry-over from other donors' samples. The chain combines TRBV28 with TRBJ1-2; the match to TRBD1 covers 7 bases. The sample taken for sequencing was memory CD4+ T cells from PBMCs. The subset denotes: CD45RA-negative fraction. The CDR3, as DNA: TGTGCCAGCAGTTGGGGGACAGCGACCCCCCCCACCTTC. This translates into CASSWGTATPPTF.